The entry that follows covers one TCR beta chain sequence. Its antigen is not identified. The data originate from a study of T cell repertoires in cytomegalovirus infection. On the study more broadly: Public TCR beta signatures were indicative of both CMV infection and a matching HLA type.

Each CDR3 protein gets one entry after TCRdb re-called the reads with MiXCR. In the table there are roughly 150,000 distinct CDR3 sequences, around 22% of which are singletons. Study-wide findings and caveats: The cumulative frequency of public TCR beta families identified carriers of CMV plus the relevant HLA. CMV-specific TCR beta clonotypes restricted by HLA-C were the ones dominating the ex vivo response.

V was cut by 3 bases and J by 4 bases, with 5 bases left in between. The CDR3 runs to 12 residues. The germline V gene has CDR1 SNHLY and CDR2 FYNNEI. The sequenced sample was PBMCs. The sequence derives from a human donor in good health (CMV status not recorded). Some clones in this sample may be carry-over from other donors' samples. The chain employs TRBV2 and TRBJ2-3, with D uncertain. CDR3 loop: CASSDGSDTQYF. In DNA form, the CDR3 reads TGTGCCAGCAGTGACGGTTCAGATACGCAGTATTTT.